The sequence of this TCR beta chain was determined in a study of blood T cells in healthy people across ages. Regarding the study as a whole: Diversity of TCR beta correlated strongly with naive T cell percentage.

CDR1 is MNHNS, CDR2 SASEGT, per germline. Trimming stripped 6 bases from V and 1 base from J, with 19 bases between. This CDR3 is built from 16 residues. This clonotype was picked up a small number of times. Antigen: not known. Sample-barcoded 5' priming and a J-beta primer mix drove a second PCR of 7 to 11 cycles. Using its own MiXCR run on the 5' RACE reads, TCRdb lists one record per CDR3 protein. The sample consists of about 1.5 million distinct CDR3 sequences, 40% to 45% of them appearing once. This chain links TRBV6-1 with TRBJ2-7; tentatively, D is TRBD2 (5 bases). This sequence originates from a woman aged 18-30 years in good health. Sequencing was done on a sample of blood. The DNA of the CDR3 is TGTGCCAGCAGCGGGGAATTTGGACGCAAATCCTACGAGCAGTACTTC. Residues: CASSGEFGRKSYEQYF.